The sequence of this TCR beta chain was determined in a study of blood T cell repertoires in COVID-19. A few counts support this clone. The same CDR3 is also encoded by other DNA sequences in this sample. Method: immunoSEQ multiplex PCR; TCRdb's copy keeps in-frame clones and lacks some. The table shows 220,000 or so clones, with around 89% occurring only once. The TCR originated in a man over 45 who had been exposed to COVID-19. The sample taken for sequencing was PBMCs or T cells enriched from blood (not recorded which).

The CDR3 protein is CASSPGQGAEKLFF. The CDR3 region has the DNA TGTGCCAGCAGCCCGGGACAGGGGGCTGAAAAACTGTTTTTT. This chain joins TRBV11-2 and TRBJ1-4; 12 nucleotides agree with TRBD1. The V and J ends lost 5 bases and 7 bases, in that order; junction bases with no gene match: 2. Per germline, CDR1 SGHAT and CDR2 FQNNGV. The CDR3 has 14 amino acids.